Described below is a single T cell receptor beta chain sequence and its context. This sample is part of a study of preoperative IRX-2 immunotherapy in early breast cancer. Treatment reported: preoperative locoregional IRX-2 cytokine immunotherapy. This phase Ib study tested locoregional IRX-2 cytokine immunotherapy given before surgery. Clones were sequenced by immunoSEQ multiplex PCR, and TCRdb holds only the in-frame ones, with some missing. The top ten clones hold under 20% of a sample with roughly 25,000 clones, 95% of them seen once. This CDR3 region has 15 residues. Trimming left V 2 bases short and J 7 bases short, with 12 bases between. Germline CDR1 and CDR2: LGHNA and YNFKEQ.

The receptor was isolated from a human donor with breast cancer. The starting material was tumor tissue, obtained after IRX-2 immunotherapy. The V call is TRBV4-2, the J call TRBJ1-6, with D perhaps matching TRBD1 (5 bases). The CDR3 bases are TGTGCCAGCAGCCAAAGAGAGGGGAAGAATTCACCCCTCCACTTT. Protein: CASSQREGKNSPLHF.